This record concerns one T cell receptor beta chain sequence. This clonotype was counted between two and nine times. No cognate antigen has been identified for it. No much larger clonotype is one base removed from it; base qualities were not supplied. The data derive from a study of T-cell reconstitution after alpha-beta-depleted transplantation in children (dated by TCRdb to 2016 to 2017). For context, the study as a whole: Using TCR repertoire profiling, the study followed T-cell immune reconstitution in a quantitative way in children after TCRalphabeta/CD19-depleted allogeneic hematopoietic cell transplantation.

Clipping removes 5 bases from V and 4 bases from J, with 18 as the unmatched junction base count. In the germline V gene, CDR1 corresponds to MNHEY and CDR2 to SVGEGT. The CDR3 goes from the cysteine to the phenylalanine over 20 residues. This entry keeps only the CDR3 DNA: 60 bases, framed from base 1. Results and caveats for the whole study, not just this receptor: The apparently early recovery of alphabetaT-cell counts about two months after transplant reportedly depended on only several hundred rapidly expanded clones that came from non-depleted graft cells. In some patients, the high TCRbeta diversity seen at day 60 was put down to recipient T cells and intrathymic progenitors that had survived conditioning. Over subsequent months, a decline in hyperexpanded clone frequencies was noted, and after one year, T-cell counts and TCRbeta diversity were mostly ascribed to newly produced T cells.

Libraries came from PCR. The instrument was an Illumina HiSeq 2500. Molecular barcoding was employed in the preparation of TCR libraries, with unique molecular identifiers being used to normalize TCRbeta repertoire quantification. The raw public reads went through TCRdb reprocessing: fastp at Q25, MiXCR clone calling, in-frame beta chains kept. Rows are combined by CDR3 protein, so each entry shows the most common genes and DNA. The sample includes around 670,000 distinct CDR3 sequences, with approximately 14% observed a single time. The ten largest account for 0.79% of the sample. The intended sense of this specimen's treatment or condition label: allogeneic hematopoietic cell transplantation with graft depleted of TCRalphabeta T cells and CD19 B cells. The transplant recipients were children given TCRalphabeta/CD19-depleted allogeneic hematopoietic cell grafts.

The clonotype comes from a girl aged 2-10 years with congenital amegakaryocytic thrombocytopenia, due to receive a stem cell transplant. The specimen was PBMCs, collected before TCRalphabeta/CD19-depleted stem cell transplant. The sequence is built from TRBV6-2 or TRBV6-3 and TRBJ2-1; TRBD2 matches 12 bases in the middle. Read as DNA, the sequence is TGTGCCAGCAGTACCAGGGTAGGGCGGGGACTAGCGGGTGCGTACAATGAGCAGTTCTTC. Its coded protein is CASSTRVGRGLAGAYNEQFF.